The clone carrying this T cell receptor beta chain was seen many times. Sorted naive CD8 T cells were those defined as CD8+CD4-CCR7+CD45RA+. V lost 0 bases and J lost 0; bases outside the gene matches: 2. This CDR3 has 16 residues. Germline lookup yields CDR1 KGHSH and CDR2 LQKENI. The data were taken from a study of molecular identifiers for immune sequencing clone quantification. Preparation methods for the bulk TCR libraries were those previously described, with listed TCR primers. TCRdb recomputed calls from the PCR reads with MiXCR, one row per CDR3 protein. This sample has 70,000 to 90,000 distinct CDR3 sequences, with roughly a fifth found just once.

V and J are TRBV18 and TRBJ1-1, with 9 bases fitting TRBD1. This clonotype was sampled from a human donor in good health. Some libraries in this study had Jurkat cell RNA spiked in. The sequenced sample consisted of naive CD8+ T cells from blood, with Jurkat cell RNA spiked in. Subset here: FACS-sorted CD8+CD4-CCR7+CD45RA+ naive T cells. The CDR3 DNA reads TGTGCCAGCTCACCACCGGGACAGGGAGTGAACACTGAAGCTTTCTTT. The encoded protein is CASSPPGQGVNTEAFF.